What follows is one T cell receptor beta chain and its context. The antigen is unknown. This sample was included in a study of beta chain features in type 1 diabetes. Study-wide results and limits: In every one of the four CD4+ subsets, TCRB CDR3s were moderately but significantly shorter in Type 1 diabetes patients. When cDNA is sequenced, cells with high TCR expression could be over-represented.

The length of the CDR3 is 11 residues. The ends were cut back, 6 bases at V and 3 bases at J, with 5 bases in the middle. From germline, CDR1 is SGHRS and CDR2 YFSETQ. The investigators reverse transcribed all of the isolated RNA, so they sequenced expressed TCRB transcripts. Sequenced by immunoSEQ multiplex PCR; TCRdb stores in-frame clones only, minus some. The sample has 150,000 to 180,000 clones, over 7.5% seen once. All sorted populations exceeded 95% purity. The specimen was central memory CD4+ T cells from blood. This chain joins TRBV5-1 and TRBJ2-3, with unresolved D. The source of this sequence is a man between 18 and 29 years old in good health. CDR3 in amino acids: CASKSTDTQYF. In DNA form, the CDR3 reads TGCGCCAGCAAGAGTACAGATACGCAGTATTTT.